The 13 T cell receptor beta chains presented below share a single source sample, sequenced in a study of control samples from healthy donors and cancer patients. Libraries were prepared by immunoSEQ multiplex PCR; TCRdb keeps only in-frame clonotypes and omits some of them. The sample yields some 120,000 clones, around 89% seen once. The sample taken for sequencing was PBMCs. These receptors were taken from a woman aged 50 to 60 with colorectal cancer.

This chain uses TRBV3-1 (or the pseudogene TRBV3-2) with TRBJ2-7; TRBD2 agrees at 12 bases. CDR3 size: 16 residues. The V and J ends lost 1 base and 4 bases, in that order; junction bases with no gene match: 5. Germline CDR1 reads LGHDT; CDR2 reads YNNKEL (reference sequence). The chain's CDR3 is CASSQGLAGAFYEQYF. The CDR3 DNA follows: TGTGCCAGCAGCCAAGGACTAGCGGGAGCCTTTTACGAGCAGTACTTC.

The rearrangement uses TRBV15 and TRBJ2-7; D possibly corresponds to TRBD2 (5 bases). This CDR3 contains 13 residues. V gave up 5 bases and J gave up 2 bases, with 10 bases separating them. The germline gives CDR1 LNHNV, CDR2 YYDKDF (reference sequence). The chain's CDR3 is CATSHPGTYEQYF. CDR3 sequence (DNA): TGTGCCACCAGCCACCCCGGGACCTACGAGCAGTACTTC. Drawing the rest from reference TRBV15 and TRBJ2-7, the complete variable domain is DAMVIQNPRYQVTQFGKPVTLSCSQTLNHNVMYWYQQKSSQAPKLLFHYYDKDFNNEADTPDNFQSRRPNTSFCFLDIRSPGLGDTAMYLCATSHPGTYEQYFGPGTRLTVT.

The CDR3 loop reads CSASIDRSHEQYF. The CDR3 DNA follows: TGCAGTGCTAGTATCGACAGATCCCACGAGCAGTACTTC. V usage is TRBV20-1 and J usage is TRBJ2-7; maybe TRBD1 (5 bases). Germline loops: CDR1 DFQATT, CDR2 SNEGSKA (reference sequence). Deletions cut 3 bases from V and 5 bases from J, with 14 bases between. The CDR3 consists of 13 residues.

CDR3 residues: CASSTIGTGLEKLFF. The CDR3 DNA reads TGTGCCAGCAGTACCATCGGGACAGGGCTCGAAAAACTGTTTTTT. The chain uses TRBV2 and TRBJ1-4, with 9 positions matching TRBD1. Germline values: CDR1 SNHLY, CDR2 FYNNEI. V shed 5 bases and J 8 bases; nucleotides not matched to a gene: 9. The CDR3 length is 15 residues.

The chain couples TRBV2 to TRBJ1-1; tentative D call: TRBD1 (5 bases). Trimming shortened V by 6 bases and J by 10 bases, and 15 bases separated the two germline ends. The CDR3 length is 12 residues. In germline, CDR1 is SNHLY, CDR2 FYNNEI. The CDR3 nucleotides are TGTGCCAGCAGCGGGGACCTCGACGGAGCTTTCTTT. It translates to CASSGDLDGAFF.

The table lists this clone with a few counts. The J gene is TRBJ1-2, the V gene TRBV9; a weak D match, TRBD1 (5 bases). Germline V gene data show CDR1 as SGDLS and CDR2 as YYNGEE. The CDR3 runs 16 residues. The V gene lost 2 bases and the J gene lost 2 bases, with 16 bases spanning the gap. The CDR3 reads CASSVSGTPLNYGYTF. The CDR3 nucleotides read TGTGCCAGCAGCGTCTCCGGGACGCCACTCAACTATGGCTACACCTTC.

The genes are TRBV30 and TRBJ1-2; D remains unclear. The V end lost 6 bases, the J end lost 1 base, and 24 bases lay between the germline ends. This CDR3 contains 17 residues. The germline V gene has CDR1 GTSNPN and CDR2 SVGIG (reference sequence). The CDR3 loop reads CACSGGRTDLINYGYTF. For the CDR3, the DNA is TGTGCCTGCTCGGGCGGGCGAACAGACCTAATTAACTATGGCTACACCTTC.

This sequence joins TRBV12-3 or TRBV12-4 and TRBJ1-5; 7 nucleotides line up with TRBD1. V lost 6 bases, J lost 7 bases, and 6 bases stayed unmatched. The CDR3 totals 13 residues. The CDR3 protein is CASSGQVEQPQHF. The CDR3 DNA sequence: TGTGCCAGCAGCGGACAGGTGGAACAGCCCCAGCATTTT.

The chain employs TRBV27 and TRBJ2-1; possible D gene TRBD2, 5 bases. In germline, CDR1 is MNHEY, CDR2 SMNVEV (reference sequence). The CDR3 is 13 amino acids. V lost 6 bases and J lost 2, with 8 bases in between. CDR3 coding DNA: TGTGCCAGCAGCCTCGGGGCCTACAATGAGCAGTTCTTC. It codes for CASSLGAYNEQFF.

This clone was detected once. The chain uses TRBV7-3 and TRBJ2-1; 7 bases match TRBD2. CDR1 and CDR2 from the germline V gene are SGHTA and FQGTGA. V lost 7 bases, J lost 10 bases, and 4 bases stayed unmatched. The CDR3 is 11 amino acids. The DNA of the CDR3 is TGTGCCAGCACCCTACTAGCGGAGCAGTTCTTC. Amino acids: CASTLLAEQFF.

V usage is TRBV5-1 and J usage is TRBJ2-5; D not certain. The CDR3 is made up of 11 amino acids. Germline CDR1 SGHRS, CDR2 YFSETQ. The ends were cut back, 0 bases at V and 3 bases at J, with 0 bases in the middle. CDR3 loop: CASSLEETQYF. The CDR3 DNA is TGCGCCAGCAGCTTGGAAGAGACCCAGTACTTC.

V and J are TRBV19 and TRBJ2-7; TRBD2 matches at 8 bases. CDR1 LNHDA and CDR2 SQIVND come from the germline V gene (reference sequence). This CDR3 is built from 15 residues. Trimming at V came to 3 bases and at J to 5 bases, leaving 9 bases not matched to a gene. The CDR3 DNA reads TGTGCCAGTAGTATTCCCGGCGGGGGGTGGAACGAGCAGTACTTC. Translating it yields CASSIPGGGWNEQYF.

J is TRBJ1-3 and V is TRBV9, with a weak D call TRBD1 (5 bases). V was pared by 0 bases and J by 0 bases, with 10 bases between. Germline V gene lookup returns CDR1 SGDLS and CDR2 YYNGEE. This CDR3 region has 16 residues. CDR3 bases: TGTGCCAGCAGCGTAGAGGGGATTCTCTCTGGAAACACCATATATTTT. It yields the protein CASSVEGILSGNTIYF.